The 8 T cell receptor beta chains in this list originate from one sample, sequenced in a study of T cell changes during pregnancy in multiple sclerosis. Clones were sequenced by immunoSEQ multiplex PCR, and TCRdb holds only the in-frame ones, with some missing. The repertoire includes approximately 99,000 clones, about 93% of them detected once, and 0.99% sits in the top ten. Specimen: peripheral blood, collected after pregnancy. The receptors come from a female donor with multiple sclerosis, enrolled in a pregnancy study.

The chain carries TRBV2 and TRBJ1-1; D may be TRBD1 (6 bases). The CDR3 contains 15 residues. Germline CDR1 is SNHLY and CDR2 is FYNNEI. V lost 4 bases to trimming and J lost 6 bases, with 18 bases between them. CDR3 sequence reads: CASSGTAGARSEAFF. CDR3 nucleotide sequence: TGTGCCAGCAGTGGAACCGCAGGGGCAAGGTCTGAAGCTTTCTTT.

The sample holds a few counts of this clone. The V gene is TRBV5-5, the J gene TRBJ2-5; the D gene is possibly TRBD1 (5 bases). V lost 4 bases, J lost 4 bases, and 11 bases lay in between. The CDR3 loop spans 13 amino acids. Per the germline V gene, CDR1 is SGHKS and CDR2 is YYEKEE (reference sequence). CDR3 nucleotides: TGTGCCAGCAGCCAGACAGTAGGAGAGACCCAGTACTTC. Translation: CASSQTVGETQYF. The variable domain in full, completed from reference TRBV5-5 and TRBJ2-5, reads DAGVTQSPTHLIKTRGQQVTLRCSPISGHKSVSWYQQVLGQGPQFIFQYYEKEERGRGNFPDRFSARQFPNYSSELNVNALLLGDSALYLCASSQTVGETQYFGPGTRLLVL.

This rearrangement joins TRBV9 to TRBJ2-1, with TRBD2 identical over 15 bases. CDR1 and CDR2 from the germline V gene are SGDLS and YYNGEE. The CDR3 covers 15 residues. V was clipped by 4 bases and J by 12 bases; unmatched bases: 8. This chain's CDR3 is CASSIGLAGGEGQFF. CDR3 DNA sequence: TGTGCCAGCAGCATCGGACTAGCGGGGGGGGAAGGGCAGTTCTTC.

This sequence joins TRBV27 and TRBJ2-7; 8 bases agree with TRBD2. Germline V gene data show CDR1 as MNHEY and CDR2 as SMNVEV (reference sequence). CDR3 size: 14 residues. V was clipped by 2 bases and J by 6 bases; unmatched bases: 6. DNA for the CDR3: TGTGCCAGCAGTTTAACAACTAGCGGCCTCGAGCAGTACTTC. Translated: CASSLTTSGLEQYF.

This chain connects TRBV6-4 to TRBJ1-4, with 7 positions matching TRBD1. CDR1 MRHNA and CDR2 SNTAGT come from the germline V gene. There are 15 residues in the CDR3. V trimming: 6 bases; J trimming: 3 bases; junction bases outside the gene matches: 7. As DNA, the CDR3 is TGTGCCAGCAGCCGACAGGGAAAGGCTAATGAAAAACTGTTTTTT. It encodes CASSRQGKANEKLFF.

The V gene is TRBV19, the J gene TRBJ1-5; D ambiguous. CDR3 length: 13 residues. V was trimmed by 7 bases and J by 4 bases, leaving 11 bases between them. Germline V gives CDR1 LNHDA, CDR2 SQIVND (reference sequence). The CDR3, as DNA: TGTGCCAGTAAACCAGGTACTAATCAGCCCCAGCATTTT. This translates into CASKPGTNQPQHF.

The chain uses TRBV29-1 and TRBJ2-7; TRBD2 agrees at 13 bases. CDR1 and CDR2 (germline): SQVTM, ANQGSEA. Trimming took 6 bases from V and 4 from J; bases not matched to a gene: 12. This CDR3 is built from 16 residues. The CDR3 nucleotides read TGCAGCGTCCAAGGACTAGCGGGAGTTGTCTGGTACGAGCAGTACTTC. It specifies CSVQGLAGVVWYEQYF.

The chain combines TRBV6-1 with TRBJ2-1, with 9 bases matching TRBD2. J was trimmed by 15 bases and V by 4 bases; bases with no gene match: 16. The CDR3 is made up of 15 amino acids. Germline lookup yields CDR1 MNHNS and CDR2 SASEGT. CDR3 nucleotide sequence: TGTGCCAGCAGTGGGAGACTAGGCGGGAGGGCCGAGGGGTTCTTC. Its protein is CASSGRLGGRAEGFF.